A single sample is the source of the 4 T cell receptor beta chains below, sequenced in a study of shared clonotypes between healthy human individuals. Naive CD8 cells lacked CD45RO, underwent positive selection for CCR7 and left out terminally differentiated effector memory CD45RA+ cells. Method: immunoSEQ multiplex PCR; TCRdb's copy keeps in-frame clones and lacks some. The table has more than 2 million clones, 85% to 95% seen once. Sequenced material: naive CD8+ T cells from PBMCs. The receptor source for this set is a man aged 18-30 years in good health. Some clones in this sample may be carry-over from other donors' samples.

This rearrangement joins TRBV5-5 to TRBJ1-3, with TRBD1 matching 9 bases. With 4 bases clipped from V and 4 bases from J, the junction kept 12 bases outside the gene matches. The CDR3 contains 17 residues. The V gene's germline CDR1 is SGHKS and CDR2 YYEKEE (reference sequence). CDR3 sequence reads: CASSLSLDRGWGNTIYF. The CDR3 DNA is TGTGCCAGCAGCCTATCCCTGGACAGGGGTTGGGGAAACACCATATATTTT.

The chain is built from TRBV4-3 and TRBJ2-3, with 8 bases aligning to TRBD1. The CDR3 runs 14 residues. Looked up from germline, CDR1 is LGHNA and CDR2 is YSLEER. Unmatched junction bases numbered 3, after V lost 6 bases and J lost 1 base. CDR3 sequence: CASSPGQGTDTQYF. The CDR3 DNA is TGCGCCAGCAGTCCGGGACAGGGCACAGATACGCAGTATTTT.

This sequence joins TRBV5-1 and TRBJ1-1; D is uncertain. Trimming removed 2 bases from V and 3 bases from J, with 5 bases in between. Germline-derived CDR1 and CDR2 are SGHRS and YFSETQ. The CDR3 consists of 12 residues. The chain's CDR3 is CASSLKDTEAFF. The CDR3 coding sequence is TGCGCCAGCAGCTTAAAGGACACTGAAGCTTTCTTT.

This clone was observed a few times. The chain couples TRBV12-5 to TRBJ1-1, with D uncertain. This CDR3 spans 15 amino acids. The V gene's germline CDR1 is LGHNT and CDR2 FRNRAP. V lost 9 bases and J 1 base, leaving 18 bases between the germline ends. CDR3 sequence: CASGFDSLSNTEAFF. CDR3 coding DNA: TGTGCTAGCGGCTTTGACTCATTATCGAACACTGAAGCTTTCTTT.